A single T cell receptor beta chain is shown here with its context. The target antigen is unknown. This entry comes from a study of neoadjuvant nivolumab and ipilimumab in lung cancer. Notes on the study in general: Higher pretherapy blood TCR richness went with higher resected-tumor richness. Only a single major-pathologic-response sample was available for clonality analysis. Only two of four nivolumab-treated tumors gained richness and clonality by surgery. TCR richness and clonality were higher in tumors than adjacent uninvolved lung.

Germline V gene data show CDR1 as SGHKS and CDR2 as YYEKEE (reference sequence). Trimming took 4 bases from V and 6 from J, leaving 14 bases between them. This CDR3 is built from 14 residues. Measured with immunoSEQ multiplex PCR; TCRdb has only the in-frame clones, and not every one. The table shows 8,000 to 10,000 clones, with about 81% occurring only once. The source is an adult with non-small cell lung cancer. The chain carries TRBV5-5 and TRBJ2-1; D is ambiguous. Sequences were derived from peripheral blood, sampled before neoadjuvant nivolumab, alone or with ipilimumab. The CDR3 DNA reads as TGTGCCAGCAGCCCGATCCGTGGCTTCAATGAGCAGTTCTTC. Translating gives CASSPIRGFNEQFF.